The rows below give T cell receptor beta chains drawn from one sample of a study of cytomegalovirus exposure and HLA in healthy donors. Data came from immunoSEQ multiplex PCR; TCRdb stores just in-frame clones and leaves some out. The data contain 95,000 to 120,000 clones, less than 80% of them singletons. The sequencing sample was made of PBMCs. The source is a woman between 40 and 55 years old in good health and CMV-seropositive. CDR3s include the opening cysteine and the closing phenylalanine or tryptophan. D genes are given only for firm matches. Size values are once, few and many counts, or a class for expanded clones, and some rows have none.

j_call clone_size v_call d_call cdr3_aa cdr3_nt
TRBJ1-1 NA TRBV18 TRBD1 CASSPRGLVAEAFF TGTGCCAGCTCACCAAGGGGGCTGGTGGCTGAAGCTTTCTTT
TRBJ1-1 NA TRBV11-3 NA CASSLDSEGGGTEAFF TGTGCCAGCAGCTTAGATTCTGAGGGTGGAGGCACTGAAGCTTTCTTT
TRBJ2-3 NA TRBV19 TRBD1 CASRTGTGVPDTQYF TGTGCCAGTAGGACCGGGACAGGCGTTCCAGATACGCAGTATTTT
TRBJ2-5 once TRBV5-1 NA CASRVTQETQYF TGCGCCAGCAGGGTGACACAAGAGACCCAGTACTTC
TRBJ2-5 NA TRBV2 TRBD1 CASGRTGLYQETQYF TGTGCCAGCGGGCGGACAGGGCTCTACCAAGAGACCCAGTACTTC
TRBJ1-2 once TRBV2 TRBD1 CASSGVDRDYGYTF TGTGCCAGCAGTGGGGTAGACAGGGACTATGGCTACACCTTC
TRBJ1-2 few TRBV19 TRBD1 CASSSPGGQGGGNYGYTF TGTGCCAGTAGTAGCCCTGGGGGACAGGGAGGGGGTAACTATGGCTACACCTTC
TRBJ1-1 NA TRBV6-5 NA CASSSDSPLNTEAFF TGTGCCAGCAGTTCCGACAGCCCTTTGAACACTGAAGCTTTCTTT
TRBJ2-1 few TRBV4-1 TRBD2 CASSQAGTSYSNEQFF TGCGCCAGCAGCCAAGCCGGGACTAGCTATAGCAATGAGCAGTTCTTC
TRBJ1-4 NA TRBV27 TRBD1 CASSFRGQAYEKLFF TGTGCCAGCAGTTTTAGGGGACAGGCGTATGAAAAACTGTTTTTT
TRBJ1-2 NA TRBV5-1 TRBD1 CASSLGTGSSYGYTF TGCGCCAGCAGCTTGGGGACAGGGAGTAGCTATGGCTACACCTTC
TRBJ1-4 NA TRBV4-1 NA CASSQRNEKLFF TGCGCCAGCAGCCAACGTAATGAAAAACTGTTTTTT
TRBJ2-7 few TRBV5-1 TRBD1 CASSARDRPYEQYF TGCGCCAGCAGCGCCCGGGACAGGCCGTACGAGCAGTACTTC
TRBJ1-2 NA TRBV29-1 NA CSVEVTGGGYTF TGCAGCGTTGAAGTAACAGGTGGGGGCTACACCTTC
TRBJ2-1 NA TRBV13 NA CASSLEAGGVPFF TGTGCCAGCAGCTTAGAGGCCGGGGGAGTGCCGTTCTTC
TRBJ2-5 NA TRBV5-1 NA CASSRGHLDSQETQYF TGCGCCAGCAGTCGCGGACATTTGGACAGCCAAGAGACCCAGTACTTC
TRBJ2-7 NA TRBV28 NA CASSFPTVLSSYEQYF TGTGCCAGCAGTTTCCCTACGGTCTTGAGCTCCTACGAGCAGTACTTC
TRBJ1-6 NA TRBV30 NA CAWSPQTLGPPLHF TGTGCCTGGAGTCCACAGACTTTGGGGCCACCCCTCCACTTT
TRBJ1-1 NA TRBV19 TRBD1 CASRRTGGDTEAFF TGTGCCAGTAGGAGGACAGGGGGCGACACTGAAGCTTTCTTT
TRBJ1-1 NA TRBV4-1 TRBD1 CASSRDSYNTEAFF TGCGCCAGCAGCCGGGACAGTTATAACACTGAAGCTTTCTTT
TRBJ1-1 NA TRBV30 TRBD1 CACDRGRWGTEAFF TGTGCCTGTGACAGGGGCCGCTGGGGCACTGAAGCTTTCTTT
TRBJ1-1 NA TRBV4-2 NA CASSQGGRRTEAFF TGTGCCAGCAGCCAAGGCGGAAGGAGAACTGAAGCTTTCTTT
TRBJ1-6 NA TRBV28 NA CASSLRANSPLHF TGTGCCAGCAGCCTGAGGGCTAATTCACCCCTCCACTTT
TRBJ2-5 NA TRBV5-1 TRBD2 CASSLARGLAAETQYF TGCGCCAGCAGCTTGGCGAGGGGACTAGCCGCGGAGACCCAGTACTTC
TRBJ2-7 few TRBV7-2 TRBD2 CASSSAREGLGYEQYF TGTGCCAGCAGCTCCGCCAGGGAGGGGTTGGGCTACGAGCAGTACTTC
TRBJ2-4 NA TRBV4-1 TRBD1 CASSQDRDREVGKNIQYF TGCGCCAGCAGCCAAGACCGTGACAGGGAAGTCGGCAAAAACATTCAGTACTTC
TRBJ2-2 NA TRBV14 TRBD2 CASSLSGRAYTGELFF TGTGCCAGCAGCCTTAGCGGGAGGGCCTACACCGGGGAGCTGTTTTTT
TRBJ2-7 NA TRBV5-1 TRBD2 CASSLRSGRGYEQYF TGCGCCAGCAGCTTGCGGAGCGGGAGAGGCTACGAGCAGTACTTC
TRBJ2-4 once TRBV28 TRBD2 CASSLAGTSGRGNIQYF TGTGCCAGCAGTTTAGCCGGGACTAGCGGGAGGGGGAACATTCAGTACTTC